A single sample gave rise to the 19 T cell receptor beta chains below, sequenced in a study of blood T cell repertoires in COVID-19. Method: immunoSEQ multiplex PCR; TCRdb's copy keeps in-frame clones and lacks some. The sample yields hundreds of thousands of clones, about 80% seen once. Sequenced material: peripheral blood. These receptors were taken from a woman aged 80 or older with acute or convalescent COVID-19.

The rearrangement links TRBV15 to TRBJ2-7, with 7 bases fitting TRBD2. In germline, CDR1 is LNHNV, CDR2 YYDKDF (reference sequence). This CDR3 spans 16 amino acids. Losses at the gene ends were 5 bases for V and 2 bases for J; bases not matched to a gene: 12. The CDR3 nucleotides read TGTGCCACCAGCGAAGGGACTAAATCATACCCCTACGAGCAGTACTTC. Protein: CATSEGTKSYPYEQYF.

V is TRBV27 and J is TRBJ1-5; TRBD1 aligns across 7 bases. CDR1 MNHEY and CDR2 SMNVEV come from the germline V gene (reference sequence). The CDR3 is made up of 14 amino acids. V gave up 5 bases and J gave up 7 bases; unmatched junction bases: 8. CDR3 sequence reads: CASSLTGSRQPQHF. The CDR3 DNA is TGTGCCAGCAGTCTGACAGGGAGTCGCCAGCCCCAGCATTTT.

This clone was seen a handful of times. V gene TRBV4-2 combines with J gene TRBJ2-3; TRBD1 aligns across 7 bases. V gave up 0 bases and J gave up 2 bases; unmatched junction bases: 8. The V gene's germline CDR1 is LGHNA and CDR2 YNFKEQ. This CDR3 region has 17 residues. The CDR3: CASSQDQQGRDTDTQYF. The CDR3, as DNA: TGTGCCAGCAGCCAAGATCAACAGGGGCGTGACACAGATACGCAGTATTTT.

The chain employs TRBV5-3 and TRBJ2-1; D is perhaps TRBD1 (5 bases). TRBV5-3 is treated as an ORF (open reading frame) with a function not yet certain. The V end was cut by 1 base, the J end by 13 bases, with 12 bases between. The CDR3 sequence is 12 residues long. The CDR3 loop is CARSLIRVGQFF. In DNA, the CDR3 is TGTGCCAGAAGCTTGATCAGGGTAGGCCAGTTCTTC.

The chain's CDR3 is CASSPREGQGPSLGGYTF. Written as DNA, the CDR3 is TGTGCCAGCTCACCACGGGAAGGACAGGGGCCGTCCCTAGGTGGCTACACCTTC. The chain carries TRBV18 and TRBJ1-2, with 9 bases fitting TRBD1. The germline V gene encodes CDR1 KGHSH and CDR2 LQKENI. V lost 1 base to trimming and J lost 7 bases; unmatched junction nucleotides: 16. The CDR3 sequence is 18 residues long.

This rearrangement joins TRBV4-3 to TRBJ2-7; TRBD2 matches at 8 bases. Germline loops: CDR1 LGHNA, CDR2 YSLEER. After removal of 0 bases from V and 7 bases from J, the junction contained 11 bases not matched to a gene. The CDR3 loop spans 16 amino acids. In DNA, the CDR3 is TGCGCCAGCAGCCAAGATCTTGGTAGCGGGACGGGGGAGCAGTACTTC. Translated, it gives CASSQDLGSGTGEQYF.

The rearrangement links TRBV7-2 to TRBJ2-1, with 8 bases aligning to TRBD1. This CDR3 has 17 amino acids. Germline V lookup: CDR1 SGHTA, CDR2 FQGNSA. V shed 1 base, J shed 0 bases, and the junction held 5 bases outside the gene matches. The CDR3 here is CASSLGGTGDSYNEQFF. The CDR3, as DNA: TGTGCCAGCAGCTTAGGCGGGACAGGAGACTCCTACAATGAGCAGTTCTTC.

This clone was seen a few times. This chain uses TRBV14 with TRBJ1-2, with D hard to call. The CDR3 length is 14 residues. Per the germline V gene, CDR1 is SGHDN and CDR2 is FVKESK. V shed 4 bases and J shed 1 base, with 10 bases lying between them. The CDR3 reads CASSPRGNNYGYTF. The CDR3 DNA reads TGTGCCAGCAGCCCCAGAGGGAATAACTATGGCTACACCTTC.

The chain joins TRBV11-2 to TRBJ1-4; no definite D call. Trimming stripped 1 base from V and 13 bases from J, with 13 bases between. The CDR3 spans 13 residues. Germline V CDR1 and CDR2: SGHAT, FQNNGV. CDR3 sequence reads: CASSLVAVSGLFF. Here the CDR3 DNA reads TGTGCCAGCAGCTTAGTGGCAGTGAGCGGACTGTTTTTT. Filled out from reference TRBV11-2 and TRBJ1-4, the complete variable domain reads EAGVAQSPRYKIIEKRQSVAFWCNPISGHATLYWYQQILGQGPKLLIQFQNNGVVDDSQLPKDRFSAERLKGVDSTLKIQPAKLEDSAVYLCASSLVAVSGLFFGSGTQLSVL.

The chain joins TRBV7-2 to TRBJ2-7, with D perhaps TRBD2 (5 bases). CDR3 length: 13 residues. V was trimmed by 5 bases and J by 3 bases, leaving 11 bases between them. The germline V gene encodes CDR1 SGHTA and CDR2 FQGNSA. The CDR3 DNA reads TGTGCCAGCAGCCTCAGAGGGCTCTACGAGCAGTACTTC. Translating gives CASSLRGLYEQYF.

V gene TRBV7-8 combines with J gene TRBJ1-1; D is uncertain. V gave up 4 bases and J gave up 7 bases, with 22 bases separating them. CDR3 length: 16 residues. Germline CDR1 is SGHVS and CDR2 is FQNEAQ. The CDR3 DNA sequence: TGTGCCAGCAGCTCTACGGGGAGAGTAAGGGATGGTGAAGCTTTCTTT. Amino acid sequence: CASSSTGRVRDGEAFF. Combining the CDR3 with reference TRBV7-8 and TRBJ1-1 gives the whole variable domain GAGVSQSPRYKVAKRGQDVALRCDPISGHVSLFWYQQALGQGPEFLTYFQNEAQLDKSGLPSDRFFAERPEGSVSTLKIQRTQQEDSAVYLCASSSTGRVRDGEAFFGQGTRLTVV.

The CDR3: CASGWERETQYF. The DNA for the CDR3 is TGTGCCAGCGGTTGGGAGCGCGAGACCCAGTACTTC. The chain carries TRBV3-1 (or the pseudogene TRBV3-2) and TRBJ2-5; D may be TRBD2 (5 bases). Germline assignment: CDR1 LGHDT and CDR2 YNNKEL (reference sequence). The ends were cut back, 8 bases at V and 5 bases at J, with 12 bases in the middle. The CDR3 is 12 residues long.

The V and J genes are TRBV27 and TRBJ1-5; TRBD1 agrees at 8 bases. The CDR3 extends over 15 amino acids. Per germline, CDR1 MNHEY and CDR2 SMNVEV (reference sequence). The V segment lost 5 bases and the J segment 6 bases; nucleotides outside the gene matches: 9. CDR3 residues: CASSARQGMAQPQHF. In DNA form, the CDR3 reads TGTGCCAGCAGTGCAAGACAGGGGATGGCTCAGCCCCAGCATTTT.

V and J are TRBV5-8 and TRBJ2-7; 8 positions match TRBD2. The CDR3 is made up of 15 amino acids. V shed 0 bases, J shed 7 bases, and the junction held 9 bases outside the gene matches. The germline V gene has CDR1 SGHTS and CDR2 YDEGEE. CDR3 loop: CASSLVDGRAGEQYF. CDR3 sequence (DNA): TGTGCCAGCAGCTTGGTAGACGGGAGGGCCGGTGAGCAGTACTTC. The whole variable domain, remainder taken from reference TRBV5-8 and TRBJ2-7, is EAGVTQSPTHLIKTRGQQATLRCSPISGHTSVYWYQQALGLGLQFLLWYDEGEERNRGNFPPRFSGRQFPNYSSELNVNALELEDSALYLCASSLVDGRAGEQYFGPGTRLTVT.

V usage is TRBV19 and J usage is TRBJ1-6, with TRBD1 matching 7 bases. The CDR3 has 15 amino acids. V was clipped by 4 bases and J by 2 bases; unmatched bases: 2. Germline CDR1 LNHDA, CDR2 SQIVND (reference sequence). CDR3 residues: CASSRGTAYNSPLHF. The CDR3 coding sequence is TGTGCCAGTAGTAGGGGGACAGCCTATAATTCACCCCTCCACTTT.

The gene calls are TRBV5-1 and TRBJ2-7; TRBD1 is a possible D gene (6 bases). Germline V gene data show CDR1 as SGHRS and CDR2 as YFSETQ. This CDR3 region has 15 residues. The V and J ends lost 4 bases and 6 bases respectively, with 20 bases between them. The CDR3 sequence is CASSPQINRDAEQYF. The CDR3 nucleotides read TGCGCCAGCAGCCCGCAAATTAACAGGGACGCCGAGCAGTACTTC.

This clone was detected a few times. J is TRBJ1-2 and V is TRBV9; D possibly corresponds to TRBD1 (6 bases). In germline, CDR1 is SGDLS, CDR2 YYNGEE. Trimming took 4 bases from V and 5 from J, leaving 12 bases between them. The CDR3 consists of 13 residues. CDR3 residues: CASSTGTTYGYTF. CDR3 sequence (DNA): TGTGCCAGCAGCACCGGGACAACGTATGGCTACACCTTC.

This chain joins TRBV12-5 and TRBJ2-3, with 12 nucleotides matching TRBD2. This CDR3 is built from 16 residues. The J segment lost 3 bases and the V segment lost 10 bases, leaving 11 bases of the junction unmatched. The V gene's germline CDR1 is LGHNT and CDR2 FRNRAP. The CDR3 protein is CATRTSGTRDTDTQYF. For the CDR3, the DNA is TGTGCTACTCGGACTAGCGGGACCCGGGATACAGATACGCAGTATTTT.

This chain connects TRBV27 to TRBJ1-1; no definite D call. The length of the CDR3 is 14 residues. V was clipped by 1 base and J by 1 base, with 7 bases between them. CDR1 and CDR2 from the germline V gene are MNHEY and SMNVEV (reference sequence). The DNA for the CDR3 is TGTGCCAGCAGTTTATATCCAGGGAACACTGAAGCTTTCTTT. Its translation: CASSLYPGNTEAFF.